These 17 T cell receptor beta chains were all obtained from the same sample, sequenced in a study of cytomegalovirus exposure and HLA in healthy donors. PCR primers comprised 60 Vbeta and 13 Jbeta primers. Data came from immunoSEQ multiplex PCR; TCRdb stores just in-frame clones and leaves some out. The sample records more than 80,000 clones, roughly 80% being singletons. The sequenced sample was PBMCs. These receptors all come from a man aged 40-49 years in good health and CMV-seronegative.

The J gene is TRBJ1-2, the V gene TRBV19; TRBD1 aligns across 7 bases. The trim removed 4 bases at V and 8 bases at J, leaving 10 bases unmatched. The CDR3 contains 14 residues. Germline V lookup: CDR1 LNHDA, CDR2 SQIVND (reference sequence). This chain's CDR3 is CASSKRDSANGYTF. The CDR3 nucleotides read TGTGCCAGTAGTAAAAGGGACAGTGCGAACGGCTACACCTTC.

V is TRBV5-1 and J is TRBJ2-3, with TRBD2 as a possible D gene (6 bases). The CDR3 sequence is 12 residues long. Trimming took off 9 bases at V and 3 bases at J, with 11 bases between the two ends. Germline values: CDR1 SGHRS, CDR2 YFSETQ. The DNA for the CDR3 is TGCGCCACCGACGCGGGAACAGATACGCAGTATTTT. It encodes CATDAGTDTQYF.

The rearrangement links TRBV4-1 to TRBJ1-2; D unclear. The CDR3 spans 14 residues. The germline V gene encodes CDR1 MGHRA and CDR2 YSYEKL. Deletions cut 0 bases from V and 7 bases from J, with 12 bases between. The CDR3 spells CASSQERDTGGYTF. Here the CDR3 DNA reads TGCGCCAGCAGCCAAGAGAGGGATACGGGTGGCTACACCTTC.

The chain joins TRBV6-1 to TRBJ1-6; 8 bases fit TRBD1. Trimming removed 6 bases from V and 8 bases from J; junction bases left unmatched: 3. From germline, CDR1 is MNHNS and CDR2 SASEGT. The CDR3 sequence is 13 residues long. The CDR3 sequence: CASSQDRDSPLHF. The CDR3 DNA follows: TGTGCCAGCAGCCAGGACAGGGATTCACCCCTCCACTTT.

The CDR3 bases are TGTGCCAGCAGTCCGCCCCCGCGCCAGGGGGATTCACCCCTCCACTTT. Its translation: CASSPPPRQGDSPLHF. The rearrangement uses TRBV6-6 and TRBJ1-6; 7 bases agree with TRBD1. Germline assignment: CDR1 MNHNY and CDR2 SVGAGI (reference sequence). The length of the CDR3 is 16 residues. The V gene end was trimmed by 5 bases and the J gene end by 8 bases; junction bases not matched to a gene: 12.

V is TRBV10-3 and J is TRBJ2-5, with D possibly being TRBD1 or TRBD2 (5 bases each). The DNA end is more similar to TRBJ2-7, so the J call may be wrong. This CDR3 spans 13 amino acids. The germline V gene encodes CDR1 ENHRY and CDR2 SYGVKD. CDR3 sequence: CATRGGGGGEQYF. CDR3 nucleotides: TGTGCCACCCGGGGCGGTGGTGGGGGCGAGCAGTACTTC.

The rearrangement joins TRBV7-6 to TRBJ1-2; 9 bases are a match to TRBD1. The CDR3 totals 15 residues. The V and J ends lost 5 bases and 6 bases, in that order; junction bases with no gene match: 10. Germline values: CDR1 SGHVS, CDR2 FNYEAQ. CDR3 nucleotide sequence: TGTGCCAGCAGCCCAGAGATCGGGACAGGGAATGGCTACACCTTC. It codes for CASSPEIGTGNGYTF.

This clone has more than one count but fewer than ten. The chain couples TRBV13 to TRBJ2-5; 7 bases fit TRBD1. This CDR3 has 13 residues. With 0 bases clipped from V and 7 bases from J, the junction kept 2 bases outside the gene matches. Germline CDR1 is PRHDT and CDR2 is FYEKMQ (reference sequence). The CDR3 DNA reads as TGTGCCAGCAGCTTAGGGGGGACAGCGACCCAGTACTTC. Amino acids: CASSLGGTATQYF.

CDR3 sequence (DNA): TGCGCCAGCAGTCTCGATCCGTCGGGACTAGCGGGGGGAGGGGAGCAGTTCTTC. This sequence encodes CASSLDPSGLAGGGEQFF. This sequence joins TRBV5-1 and TRBJ2-1; 15 bases line up with TRBD2. V shed 5 bases, J shed 10 bases, and the junction held 16 bases outside the gene matches. Germline V gives CDR1 SGHRS, CDR2 YFSETQ. This CDR3 is built from 18 residues.

The rearrangement uses TRBV6-5 and TRBJ1-2, with 7 bases aligning to TRBD1. Germline V CDR1 and CDR2: MNHEY, SVGAGI. Germline trimming cut 2 bases from V and 7 bases from J; bases unmatched to any gene: 7. The CDR3 runs to 14 residues. The CDR3 loop reads CASSYQGGAGGYTF. The CDR3 DNA reads as TGTGCCAGCAGTTACCAAGGGGGCGCAGGTGGCTACACCTTC.

The chain recombines TRBV19 with TRBJ1-5; D unclear. The CDR3 is 14 residues long. The V gene lost 0 bases and the J gene lost 4 bases, with 7 bases spanning the gap. Germline V gene data show CDR1 as LNHDA and CDR2 as SQIVND (reference sequence). In nucleotides, the CDR3 is TGTGCCAGTAGTATAGAGGCAGATAATCAGCCCCAGCATTTT. Its protein product is CASSIEADNQPQHF.

This chain uses TRBV11-2 with TRBJ2-2; D is possibly TRBD2 (5 bases). V was clipped by 5 bases and J by 5 bases, with 12 bases between them. The CDR3 has 14 amino acids. Germline assignment: CDR1 SGHAT and CDR2 FQNNGV. CDR3 amino acids: CASSRLPGTGELFF. The CDR3 nucleotides are TGTGCCAGCAGCCGTCTGCCGGGGACCGGGGAGCTGTTTTTT. The whole variable domain, remainder taken from reference TRBV11-2 and TRBJ2-2, is EAGVAQSPRYKIIEKRQSVAFWCNPISGHATLYWYQQILGQGPKLLIQFQNNGVVDDSQLPKDRFSAERLKGVDSTLKIQPAKLEDSAVYLCASSRLPGTGELFFGEGSRLTVL.

The chain links TRBV7-2 to TRBJ2-7; D may be TRBD1 (6 bases). This CDR3 comprises 17 residues. CDR1 SGHTA and CDR2 FQGNSA come from the germline V gene. Trimming stripped 5 bases from V and 0 bases from J, with 20 bases between. The DNA of the CDR3 is TGTGCCAGCAGCGACCCCCATGGGCCAGGGGTCTCCTACGAGCAGTACTTC. It codes for CASSDPHGPGVSYEQYF.

This chain joins TRBV19 and TRBJ2-7; 7 nucleotides line up with TRBD1. CDR3 length: 15 residues. J gave up 3 bases and V 3 bases, and 8 bases lay outside the gene matches. The germline V gene encodes CDR1 LNHDA and CDR2 SQIVND (reference sequence). CDR3 residues: CASSIRDSLGYEQYF. The CDR3 coding sequence is TGTGCCAGTAGTATCCGGGACAGTCTTGGCTACGAGCAGTACTTC.

The V gene is TRBV5-1, the J gene TRBJ2-5, with D tentatively TRBD2 (5 bases). The CDR3 covers 15 residues. CDR1 SGHRS and CDR2 YFSETQ come from the germline V gene. With 0 bases removed from V and 5 bases from J, the gap between germline ends came to 14 bases. The DNA for the CDR3 is TGCGCCAGCAGCTTGGGGTCGTTAGCGAGTGAGACCCAGTACTTC. The encoded protein is CASSLGSLASETQYF. The full variable domain, completed using reference TRBV5-1 and TRBJ2-5, is KAGVTQTPRYLIKTRGQQVTLSCSPISGHRSVSWYQQTPGQGLQFLFEYFSETQRNKGNFPGRFSGRQFSNSRSEMNVSTLELGDSALYLCASSLGSLASETQYFGPGTRLLVL.

J is TRBJ1-3 and V is TRBV7-8, with D perhaps TRBD1 (5 bases). The CDR3 is 15 residues long. Deletions cut 1 base from V and 3 bases from J, with 10 bases between. Looked up from germline, CDR1 is SGHVS and CDR2 is FQNEAQ. The CDR3 nucleotides read TGTGCCAGCAGCTTAGGACGGGGGGATGGAAACACCATATATTTT. This codes for CASSLGRGDGNTIYF.

The genes are TRBV5-5 and TRBJ2-5, with D possibly being TRBD2 (7 bases). Trimming stripped 4 bases from V and 3 bases from J, with 13 bases between. Germline CDR1 and CDR2: SGHKS and YYEKEE (reference sequence). This CDR3 has 14 amino acids. The CDR3 here is CASSPTGREETQYF. CDR3 nucleotide sequence: TGTGCCAGCAGCCCCACAGGGAGGGAAGAGACCCAGTACTTC.